This paragraph covers one T cell receptor (beta chain) sequence. CDR3 size: 14 residues. Per germline, CDR1 SGDLS and CDR2 YYNGEE. V shed 1 base and J shed 4 bases, with 11 bases lying between them. This sample is part of a study of blood T cell repertoires in COVID-19. Overall study context: Donors in the United States, Italy and Spain gave samples during acute or convalescent COVID-19. Nucleic acid was either cDNA or gDNA, and it came from T cells, B-cell-depleted T cells, or PBMCs.

Original processing methods: Estimated nucleated cell counts came from reference gene primer amplification. TCRdb keeps only in-frame clones here, not all; method: immunoSEQ multiplex PCR. V and J calls and clone size come straight from that table; D and trimming were deduced from the DNA. Seen here are under 250,000 clones, about 90% observed once, and the top ten hold 1.2% to 1.5%. The sequence was obtained from a man at least 80 years old with acute or convalescent COVID-19. The chain is built from TRBV9 and TRBJ1-1; possible D gene TRBD1, 6 bases. The sequencing input was peripheral blood. CDR3 nucleotide sequence: TGTGCCAGCAGCGTATCAGGGGTTTCCACTGAAGCTTTCTTT. Amino acid sequence: CASSVSGVSTEAFF.